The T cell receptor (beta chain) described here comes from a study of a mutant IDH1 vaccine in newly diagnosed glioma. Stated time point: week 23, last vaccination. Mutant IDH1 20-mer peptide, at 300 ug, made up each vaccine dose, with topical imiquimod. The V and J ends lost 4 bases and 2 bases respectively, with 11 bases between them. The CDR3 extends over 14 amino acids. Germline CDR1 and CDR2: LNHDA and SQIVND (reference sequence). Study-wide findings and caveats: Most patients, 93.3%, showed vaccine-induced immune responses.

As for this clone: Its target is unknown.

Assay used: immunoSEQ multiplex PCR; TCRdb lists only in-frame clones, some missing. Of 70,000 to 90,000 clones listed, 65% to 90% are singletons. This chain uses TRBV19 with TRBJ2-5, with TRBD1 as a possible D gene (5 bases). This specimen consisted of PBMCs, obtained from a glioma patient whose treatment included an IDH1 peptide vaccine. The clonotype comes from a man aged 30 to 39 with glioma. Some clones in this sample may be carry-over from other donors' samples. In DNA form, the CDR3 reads TGTGCCAGTAGTACCGACAGCAAGCAAGAGACCCAGTACTTC. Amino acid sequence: CASSTDSKQETQYF.